This T cell receptor beta chain was obtained from a study of blood T cell repertoires in COVID-19. Study-level information: Samples representing acute and convalescent COVID-19 were sourced from the United States, Italy and Spain. The analysed material was cDNA or gDNA that came from T cells, B-cell-depleted T cells, or PBMCs.

In the original workflow: Nucleated cell counts were estimated from reference gene primer amplification. The table came from immunoSEQ multiplex PCR; TCRdb's copy has only in-frame clones and leaves some out. V and J calls plus clone size are reproduced from that table; the DNA served to infer D and trimming. The repertoire includes 310,000 or so clones, roughly 85% of them detected once, and around 5.9% sits in the top ten. CDR1 is SGHVS, CDR2 FQNEAQ, per germline. The CDR3 runs to 15 residues. V gave up 5 bases and J gave up 1 base, with 14 bases separating them. Participants were aged roughly 18 to 95 years, lived in roughly 23 US areas, and enrolled virtually.

The sequenced sample was PBMCs or T cells enriched from blood (not recorded which). This sequence originates from a woman in her 30s who had recovered from COVID-19. The chain employs TRBV7-8 and TRBJ1-1; no firm D call. Here the CDR3 reads CASSLALASNTEAFF. CDR3 bases: TGTGCCAGCAGCCTGGCTTTGGCCTCGAACACTGAAGCTTTCTTT.